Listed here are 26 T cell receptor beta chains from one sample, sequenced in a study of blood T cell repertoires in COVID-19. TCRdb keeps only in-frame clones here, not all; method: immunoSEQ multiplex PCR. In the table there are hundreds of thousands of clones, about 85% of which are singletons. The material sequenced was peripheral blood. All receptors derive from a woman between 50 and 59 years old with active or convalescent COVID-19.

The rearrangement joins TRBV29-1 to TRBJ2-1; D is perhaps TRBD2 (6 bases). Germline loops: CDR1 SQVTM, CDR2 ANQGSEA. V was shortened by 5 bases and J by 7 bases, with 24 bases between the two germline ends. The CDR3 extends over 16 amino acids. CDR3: CSVREPAGVSGNEQFF. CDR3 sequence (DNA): TGCAGCGTTCGGGAGCCCGCAGGCGTTTCTGGTAATGAGCAGTTCTTC.

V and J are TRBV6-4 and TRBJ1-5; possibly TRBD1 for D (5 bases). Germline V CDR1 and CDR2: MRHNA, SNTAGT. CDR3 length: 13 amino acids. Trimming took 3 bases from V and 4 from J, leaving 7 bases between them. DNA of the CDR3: TGTGCCAGCAGTGAGACAGATAATCAGCCCCAGCATTTT. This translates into CASSETDNQPQHF.

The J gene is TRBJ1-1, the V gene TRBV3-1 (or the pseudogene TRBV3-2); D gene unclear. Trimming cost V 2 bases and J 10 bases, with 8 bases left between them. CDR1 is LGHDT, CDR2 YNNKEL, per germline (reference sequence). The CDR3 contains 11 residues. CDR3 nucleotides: TGTGCCAGCAGCCAATCGACTAGAGCTTTCTTT. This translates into CASSQSTRAFF.

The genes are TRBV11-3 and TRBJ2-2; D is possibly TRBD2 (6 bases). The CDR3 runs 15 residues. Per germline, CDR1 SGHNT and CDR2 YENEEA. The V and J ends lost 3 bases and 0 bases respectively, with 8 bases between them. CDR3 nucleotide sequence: TGTGCCAGCAGCTTGGAGGGCGCGAACACCGGGGAGCTGTTTTTT. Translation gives CASSLEGANTGELFF.

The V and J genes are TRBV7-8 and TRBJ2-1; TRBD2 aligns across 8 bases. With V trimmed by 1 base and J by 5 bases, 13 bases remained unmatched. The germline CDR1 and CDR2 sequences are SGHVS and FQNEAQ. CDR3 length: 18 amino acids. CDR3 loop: CASSLGYRGLVPDNEQFF. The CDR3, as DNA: TGTGCCAGCAGCTTAGGATACCGGGGACTAGTCCCGGACAATGAGCAGTTCTTC.

The CDR3 region has the DNA TGTGCCAGCAGTGAACCCGGAGTGCCATACAATGAGCAGTTCTTC. Its protein product is CASSEPGVPYNEQFF. This sequence joins TRBV6-1 and TRBJ2-1; D is undetermined. V was shortened by 2 bases and J by 4 bases, with 12 bases between the two germline ends. CDR3 length: 15 residues. Germline values: CDR1 MNHNS, CDR2 SASEGT.

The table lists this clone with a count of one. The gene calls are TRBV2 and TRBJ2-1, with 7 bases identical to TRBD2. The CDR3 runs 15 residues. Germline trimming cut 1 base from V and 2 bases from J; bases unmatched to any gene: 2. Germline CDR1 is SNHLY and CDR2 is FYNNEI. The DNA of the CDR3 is TGTGCCAGCAGTGAAGAGGCGGGAGCCTACAATGAGCAGTTCTTC. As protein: CASSEEAGAYNEQFF.

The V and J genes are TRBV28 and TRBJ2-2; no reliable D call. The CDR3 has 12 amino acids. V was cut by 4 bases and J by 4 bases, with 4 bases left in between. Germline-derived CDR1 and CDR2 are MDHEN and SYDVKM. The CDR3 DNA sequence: TGTGCCAGCAGTTCCGGCACCGGGGAGCTGTTTTTT. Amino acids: CASSSGTGELFF.

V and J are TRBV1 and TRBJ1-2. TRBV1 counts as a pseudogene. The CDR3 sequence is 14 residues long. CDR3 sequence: CTSSQGECGYGYTF. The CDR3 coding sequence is TGCACCAGCAGCCAAGGCGAGTGTGGCTATGGCTACACCTTC.

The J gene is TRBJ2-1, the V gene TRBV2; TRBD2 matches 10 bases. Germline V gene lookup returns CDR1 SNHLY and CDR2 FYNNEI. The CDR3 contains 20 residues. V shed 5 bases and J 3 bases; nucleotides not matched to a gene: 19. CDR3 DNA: TGTGCCAGCAGTCGAGAAGGACTAGCGGTTCAAAGAGGGCTCTACAATGAGCAGTTCTTC. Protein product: CASSREGLAVQRGLYNEQFF.

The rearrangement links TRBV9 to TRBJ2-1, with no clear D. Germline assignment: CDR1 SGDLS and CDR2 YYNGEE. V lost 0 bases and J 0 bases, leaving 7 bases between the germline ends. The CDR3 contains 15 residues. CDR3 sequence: CASSVASSSYNEQFF. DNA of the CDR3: TGTGCCAGCAGCGTAGCGTCCAGCTCCTACAATGAGCAGTTCTTC.

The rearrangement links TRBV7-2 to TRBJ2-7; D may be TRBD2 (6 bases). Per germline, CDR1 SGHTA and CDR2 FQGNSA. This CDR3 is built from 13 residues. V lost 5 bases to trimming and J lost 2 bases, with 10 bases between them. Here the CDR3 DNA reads TGTGCCAGCAGCCGGACTACCCCCTACGAGCAGTACTTC. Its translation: CASSRTTPYEQYF.

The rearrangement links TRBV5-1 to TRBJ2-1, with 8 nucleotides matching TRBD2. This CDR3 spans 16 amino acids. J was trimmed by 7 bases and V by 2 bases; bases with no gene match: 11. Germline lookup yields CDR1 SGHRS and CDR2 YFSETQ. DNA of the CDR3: TGCGCCAGCAGCTTCTCCGGGACTAGTCTAACAAATGAGCAGTTCTTC. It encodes CASSFSGTSLTNEQFF.

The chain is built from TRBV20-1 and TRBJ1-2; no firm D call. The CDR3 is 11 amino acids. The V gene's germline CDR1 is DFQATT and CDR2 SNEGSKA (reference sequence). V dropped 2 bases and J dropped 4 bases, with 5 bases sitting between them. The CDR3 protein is CSARLGYGYTF. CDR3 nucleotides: TGCAGTGCTAGACTCGGCTATGGCTACACCTTC.

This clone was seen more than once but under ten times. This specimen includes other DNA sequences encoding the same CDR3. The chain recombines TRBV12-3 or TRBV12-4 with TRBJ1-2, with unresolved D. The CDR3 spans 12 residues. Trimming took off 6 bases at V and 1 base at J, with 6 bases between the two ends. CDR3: CASSRGNYGYTF. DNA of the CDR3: TGTGCCAGCAGCCGGGGTAACTATGGCTACACCTTC.

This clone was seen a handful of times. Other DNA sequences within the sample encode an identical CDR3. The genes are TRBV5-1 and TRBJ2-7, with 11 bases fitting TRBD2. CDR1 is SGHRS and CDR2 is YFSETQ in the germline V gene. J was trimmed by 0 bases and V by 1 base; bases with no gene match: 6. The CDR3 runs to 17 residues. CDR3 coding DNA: TGCGCCAGCAGCTTGCTAGCGGGAGGATTAAGCTCCTACGAGCAGTACTTC. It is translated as CASSLLAGGLSSYEQYF.

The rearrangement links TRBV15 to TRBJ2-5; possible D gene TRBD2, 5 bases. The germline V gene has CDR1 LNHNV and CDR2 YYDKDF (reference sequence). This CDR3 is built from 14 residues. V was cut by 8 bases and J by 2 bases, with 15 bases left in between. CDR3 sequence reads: CATQRDTSQETQYF. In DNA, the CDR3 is TGTGCCACCCAACGGGATACCTCTCAAGAGACCCAGTACTTC.

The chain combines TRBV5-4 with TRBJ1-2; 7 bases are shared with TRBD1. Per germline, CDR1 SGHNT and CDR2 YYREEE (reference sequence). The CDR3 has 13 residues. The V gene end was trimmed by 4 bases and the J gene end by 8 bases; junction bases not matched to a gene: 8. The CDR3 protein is CASSLDRVNGYTF. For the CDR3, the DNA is TGTGCCAGCAGCCTCGACAGGGTGAACGGCTACACCTTC.

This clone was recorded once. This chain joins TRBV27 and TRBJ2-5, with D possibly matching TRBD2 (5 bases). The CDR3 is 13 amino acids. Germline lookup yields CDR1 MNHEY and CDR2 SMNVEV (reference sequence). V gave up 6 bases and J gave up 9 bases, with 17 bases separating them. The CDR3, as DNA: TGTGCCAGCAGAGTTTTCCGTGGCGGGCCCCAGTACTTC. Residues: CASRVFRGGPQYF.

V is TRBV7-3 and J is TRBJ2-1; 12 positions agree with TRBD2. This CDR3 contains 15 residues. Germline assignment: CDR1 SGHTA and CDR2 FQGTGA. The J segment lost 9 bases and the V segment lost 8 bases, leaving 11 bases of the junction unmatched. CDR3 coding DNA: TGTGCCAGCTCCCCCGGACTAGCGGGACGGAGTGAGCAGTTCTTC. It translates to CASSPGLAGRSEQFF.

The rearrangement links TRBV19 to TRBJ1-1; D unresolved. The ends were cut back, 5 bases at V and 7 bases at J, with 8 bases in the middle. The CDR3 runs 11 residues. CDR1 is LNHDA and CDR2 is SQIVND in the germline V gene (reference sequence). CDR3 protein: CASSRRGEAFF. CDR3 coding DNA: TGTGCCAGTAGTCGCCGGGGTGAAGCTTTCTTT.

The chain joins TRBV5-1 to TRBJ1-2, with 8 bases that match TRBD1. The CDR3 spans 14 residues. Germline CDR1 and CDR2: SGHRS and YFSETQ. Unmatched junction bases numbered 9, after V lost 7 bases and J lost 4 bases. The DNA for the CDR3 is TGCGCCAGCCGACCTGAGGGACAGGTCTATGGCTACACCTTC. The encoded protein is CASRPEGQVYGYTF.

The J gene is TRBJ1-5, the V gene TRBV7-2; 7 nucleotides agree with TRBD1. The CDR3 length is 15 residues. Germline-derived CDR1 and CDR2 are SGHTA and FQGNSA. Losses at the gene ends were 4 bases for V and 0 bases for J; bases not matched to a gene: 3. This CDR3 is CASSSTGTSNQPQHF. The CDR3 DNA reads TGTGCCAGCAGCTCGACAGGGACTAGCAATCAGCCCCAGCATTTT.

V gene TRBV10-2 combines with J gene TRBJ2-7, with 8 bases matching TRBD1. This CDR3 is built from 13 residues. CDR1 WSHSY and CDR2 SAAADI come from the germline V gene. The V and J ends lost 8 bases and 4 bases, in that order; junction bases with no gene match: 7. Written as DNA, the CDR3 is TGCGCCAGCGGAACCGGGACAGGATACGAGCAGTACTTC. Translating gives CASGTGTGYEQYF.

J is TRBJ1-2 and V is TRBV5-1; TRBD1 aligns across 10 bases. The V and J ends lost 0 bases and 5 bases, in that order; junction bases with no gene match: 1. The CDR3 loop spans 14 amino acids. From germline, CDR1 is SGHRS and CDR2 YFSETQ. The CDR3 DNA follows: TGCGCCAGCAGCTTGGGGGACAGGGGATATGGCTACACCTTC. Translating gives CASSLGDRGYGYTF.

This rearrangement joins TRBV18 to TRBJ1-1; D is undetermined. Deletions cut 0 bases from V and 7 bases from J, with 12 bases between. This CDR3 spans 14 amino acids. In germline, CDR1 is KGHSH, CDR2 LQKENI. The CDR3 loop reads CASSPPATSVEAFF. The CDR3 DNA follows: TGTGCCAGCTCACCACCGGCAACATCAGTTGAAGCTTTCTTT.